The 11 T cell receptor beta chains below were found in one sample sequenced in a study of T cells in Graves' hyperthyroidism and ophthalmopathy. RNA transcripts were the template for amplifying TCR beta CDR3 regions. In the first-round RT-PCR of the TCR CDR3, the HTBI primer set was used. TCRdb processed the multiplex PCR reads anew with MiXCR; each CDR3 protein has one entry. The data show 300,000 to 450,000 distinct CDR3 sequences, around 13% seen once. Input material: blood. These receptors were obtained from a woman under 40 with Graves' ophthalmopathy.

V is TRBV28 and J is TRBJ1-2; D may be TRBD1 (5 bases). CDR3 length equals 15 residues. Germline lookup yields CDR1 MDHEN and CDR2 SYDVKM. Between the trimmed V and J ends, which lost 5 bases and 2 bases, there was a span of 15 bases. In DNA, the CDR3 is TGTGCCAGCAGTAGTTCCGGGACGGGGAACTATGGCTACACCTTC. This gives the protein CASSSSGTGNYGYTF.

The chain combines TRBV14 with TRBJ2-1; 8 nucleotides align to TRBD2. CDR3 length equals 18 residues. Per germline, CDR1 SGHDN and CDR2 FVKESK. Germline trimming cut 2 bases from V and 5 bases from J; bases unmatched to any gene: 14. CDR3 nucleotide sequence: TGTGCCAGCAGCCAAACACCGGTACTAGCGGAGTCTGACAATGAGCAGTTCTTC. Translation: CASSQTPVLAESDNEQFF.

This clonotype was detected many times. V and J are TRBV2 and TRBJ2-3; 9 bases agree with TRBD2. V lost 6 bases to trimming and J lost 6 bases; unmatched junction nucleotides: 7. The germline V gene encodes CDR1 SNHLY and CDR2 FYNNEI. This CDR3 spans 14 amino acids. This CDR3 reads CASRTSGGVDTQYF. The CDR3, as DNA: TGTGCCAGCAGGACTAGCGGAGGGGTGGATACGCAGTATTTT.

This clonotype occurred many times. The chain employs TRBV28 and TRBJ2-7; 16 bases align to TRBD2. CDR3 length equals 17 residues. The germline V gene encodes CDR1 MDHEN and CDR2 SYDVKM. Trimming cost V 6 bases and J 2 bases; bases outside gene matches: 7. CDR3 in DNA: TGTGCCAGCAGGCAAACGGGACTAGCGGGGGGGGCCTACGAGCAGTACTTC. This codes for CASRQTGLAGGAYEQYF.

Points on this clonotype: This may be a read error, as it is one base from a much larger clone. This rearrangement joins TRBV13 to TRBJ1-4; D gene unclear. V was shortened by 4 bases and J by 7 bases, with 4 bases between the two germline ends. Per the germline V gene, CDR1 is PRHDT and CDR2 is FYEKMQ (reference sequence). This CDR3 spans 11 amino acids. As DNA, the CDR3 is TGTGCCAGCAGCTGGGGTGAAAAACTGTTTTTT. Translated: CASSWGEKLFF.

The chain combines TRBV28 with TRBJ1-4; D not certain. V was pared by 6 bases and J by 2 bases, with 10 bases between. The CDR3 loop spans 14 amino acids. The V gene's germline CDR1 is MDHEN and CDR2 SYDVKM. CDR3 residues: CASSPESTNEKLFF. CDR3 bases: TGTGCCAGCAGCCCGGAGAGCACTAATGAAAAACTGTTTTTT.

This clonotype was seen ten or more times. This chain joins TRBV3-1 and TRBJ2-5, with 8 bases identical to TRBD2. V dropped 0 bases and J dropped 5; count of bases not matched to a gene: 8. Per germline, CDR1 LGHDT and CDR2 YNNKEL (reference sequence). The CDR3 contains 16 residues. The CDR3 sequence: CASSQDLRGAGETQYF. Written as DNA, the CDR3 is TGTGCCAGCAGCCAAGACCTGCGGGGGGCTGGGGAGACCCAGTACTTC.

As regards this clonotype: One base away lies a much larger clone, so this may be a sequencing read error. For the CDR3, the DNA is TGTGCCATCAGCGGGGGGGGGGCGGAGACCCAGTACTTC. Residues: CAISGGGAETQYF. The V and J genes are TRBV10-3 and TRBJ2-5; TRBD2 matches 8 bases. CDR1 is ENHRY and CDR2 is SYGVKD in the germline V gene. The CDR3 loop spans 13 amino acids. J gave up 5 bases and V 6 bases, and 5 bases lay outside the gene matches.

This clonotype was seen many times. Here the CDR3 DNA reads TGTGCCAGCAGCTACAGGGGGCGGGGCGGCACAGATACGCAGTATTTT. Translated: CASSYRGRGGTDTQYF. The J gene is TRBJ2-3, the V gene TRBV7-9; 9 nucleotides align to TRBD1. The germline gives CDR1 SEHNR, CDR2 FQNEAQ (reference sequence). The CDR3 has 16 amino acids. The trim removed 4 bases at V and 1 base at J, leaving 6 bases unmatched.

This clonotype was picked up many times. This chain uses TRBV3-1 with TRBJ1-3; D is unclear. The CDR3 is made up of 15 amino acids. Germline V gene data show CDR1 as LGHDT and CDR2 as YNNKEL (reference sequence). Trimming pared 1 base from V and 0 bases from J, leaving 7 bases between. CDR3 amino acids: CASSQVIASGNTIYF. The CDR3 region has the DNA TGTGCCAGCAGCCAAGTAATAGCCTCTGGAAACACCATATATTTT.

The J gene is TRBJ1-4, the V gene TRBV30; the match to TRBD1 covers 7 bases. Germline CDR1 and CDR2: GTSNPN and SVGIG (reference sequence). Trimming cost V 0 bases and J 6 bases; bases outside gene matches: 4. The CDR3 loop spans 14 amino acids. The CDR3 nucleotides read TGTGCCTGGAGTGTCGGGGGACAGTATGAAAAACTGTTTTTT. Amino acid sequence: CAWSVGGQYEKLFF.